This is a list of T cell receptor beta chains from one sample in a study of T cells in Graves' hyperthyroidism and ophthalmopathy. Each CDR3 protein gets one entry after TCRdb re-called the multiplex PCR reads with MiXCR. The sample has fewer than 650,000 distinct CDR3 sequences, 40% to 55% seen once. The material sequenced was peripheral blood or thyroid tissue (not recorded which). The source of these receptors is an adult woman with Graves' disease, either hyperthyroidism or ophthalmopathy (not recorded which). Both conserved end residues are part of each CDR3. Each record gives: J gene, V gene, clone size, D gene, CDR3 protein, CDR3 DNA. The D gene is left open where the match is weak. The size field is filled for only some rows; it gives once, few, many or a size class.

TRBJ2-7	TRBV2	.	TRBD1	CASSEGTGGASSSEQYF	TGTGCCAGCAGTGAGGGGACAGGGGGCGCATCCTCCTCCGAGCAGTACTTC
TRBJ2-2	TRBV13	few	TRBD2	CASSGPPRSGVGELFF	TGTGCCAGCAGCGGTCCCCCTCGTAGCGGGGTCGGGGAGCTGTTTTTT
TRBJ2-7	TRBV4-1	many	TRBD2	CASSLNILAGGPSYEQYF	TGCGCCAGCAGCTTAAATATTCTAGCGGGAGGGCCATCGTACGAGCAGTACTTC
TRBJ1-6	TRBV25-1	few	.	CATEDTPDSPLHF	TGTGCCACCGAGGACACTCCTGATTCACCCCTCCACTTT
TRBJ1-5	TRBV7-9	many	.	CASSLGSGGNQPQHF	TGTGCCAGCAGCTTAGGTTCCGGGGGAAATCAGCCCCAGCATTTT
TRBJ1-1	TRBV10-3	many	TRBD1	CATVGQLNTEAFF	TGTGCCACAGTGGGACAGCTGAACACTGAAGCTTTCTTT
TRBJ2-5	TRBV25-1	.	.	CASSLARGLYQETQYF	TGTGCCAGCAGCTTGGCCCGGGGGCTATACCAAGAGACCCAGTACTTC
TRBJ2-5	TRBV20-1	.	TRBD1	CSLNRGRGNQETQYF	TGCAGTCTTAACAGGGGGCGAGGCAATCAAGAGACCCAGTACTTC
TRBJ2-2	TRBV7-2	many	TRBD2	CASSLTATSGRGTGELFF	TGTGCCAGCAGCTTAACGGCAACTAGCGGGAGGGGCACCGGGGAGCTGTTTTTT
TRBJ1-3	TRBV9	few	TRBD1	CASSVGGQGANTIYF	TGTGCCAGCAGCGTAGGGGGACAGGGGGCAAACACCATATATTTT
TRBJ2-5	TRBV29-1	few	.	CSVVYLGAQETQYF	TGCAGCGTCGTGTACCTTGGGGCACAAGAGACCCAGTACTTC
TRBJ2-7	TRBV5-4	many	TRBD1	CASGTGPYEQYF	TGTGCCAGCGGGACAGGGCCCTACGAGCAGTACTTC
TRBJ1-6	TRBV20-1	many	.	CSARDSRAGVNSPLHF	TGCAGTGCTAGAGATTCACGGGCGGGAGTTAATTCACCCCTCCACTTT
TRBJ2-5	TRBV20-1	.	.	CSASRGQGTQYF	TGCAGTGCTAGTCGCGGGCAAGGGACCCAGTACTTC
TRBJ1-6	TRBV20-1	.	TRBD1	CSATAGQTNSPLHF	TGCAGTGCTACCGCGGGACAGACAAATTCACCCCTCCACTTT
TRBJ1-2	TRBV6-1	.	.	CASHSGSPTGGYTF	TGTGCCAGCCATTCAGGGTCCCCCACGGGAGGCTACACCTTC
TRBJ2-6	TRBV10-3	.	TRBD1	CAISETGSFVLTF	TGTGCCATCTCAGAGACAGGGTCATTCGTCCTGACTTTC
TRBJ1-5	TRBV10-3	.	TRBD1	CARSYIGGGSNQPQHF	TGTGCCAGAAGTTACATCGGAGGGGGCAGCAATCAGCCCCAGCATTTT
TRBJ2-7	TRBV7-2	.	TRBD2	CASSHRTSSHEQYF	TGTGCCAGCAGCCACCGGACTAGTAGCCACGAGCAGTACTTC
TRBJ1-2	TRBV28	many	.	CASSLNGQYGYTF	TGTGCCAGCAGTTTAAACGGACAATATGGCTACACCTTC
TRBJ2-5	TRBV29-1	few	.	CSLAGGGGTQYF	TGCAGCTTGGCCGGGGGTGGAGGGACCCAGTACTTC
TRBJ2-5	TRBV7-8	.	.	CASSLGQASQETQYF	TGTGCCAGCAGCTTAGGACAGGCGTCCCAAGAGACCCAGTACTTC
TRBJ2-2	TRBV29-1	.	.	CSVEVEGDTGELFF	TGCAGCGTTGAAGTGGAAGGGGACACCGGGGAGCTGTTTTTT
TRBJ2-5	TRBV6-5	.	TRBD2	CASSLLAGAETQYF	TGTGCCAGCAGTCTCCTAGCGGGAGCAGAGACCCAGTACTTC
TRBJ2-7	TRBV9	.	.	CASSNGQTQQYF	TGTGCCAGCAGCAACGGACAGACCCAGCAGTACTTC
TRBJ1-2	TRBV19	.	.	CASVRAGGYTF	TGTGCCAGTGTACGGGCTGGTGGCTACACCTTC
TRBJ2-1	TRBV24-1	.	TRBD2	CATSDRGLAGEGEQLF	TGTGCCACCAGTGACCGGGGACTAGCGGGAGAAGGAGAGCAGCTCTTC
TRBJ2-2	TRBV20-1	.	TRBD2	CSAPRTSGRATGELFF	TGCAGTGCGCCGCGTACTAGCGGGAGGGCCACCGGGGAGCTGTTTTTT
TRBJ2-2	TRBV4-1	few	.	CASSQAGNTGTNGELFF	TGCGCCAGCAGCCAAGCCGGAAACACCGGGACAAACGGGGAGCTGTTTTTT
TRBJ1-1	TRBV29-1	.	.	CSASRTAGEAFF	TGCAGCGCCTCAAGGACAGCTGGAGAAGCTTTCTTT
TRBJ1-5	TRBV7-8	few	.	CASSLAGTETQHF	TGTGCCAGCAGCTTAGCGGGAACAGAGACCCAGCATTTT
TRBJ2-5	TRBV11-2	.	.	CASSPLGWGAQETQYF	TGTGCCAGCAGCCCACTGGGGTGGGGGGCGCAAGAAACCCAGTACTTC
TRBJ1-2	TRBV7-9	.	.	CASSPAESRYGYTF	TGTGCCAGCAGCCCCGCCGAGAGCCGCTATGGCTACACCTTC
TRBJ1-4	TRBV9	many	.	CASSVAPAPIGEKLFF	TGTGCCAGCAGCGTAGCTCCGGCTCCGATAGGGGAAAAACTGTTTTTT
TRBJ2-5	TRBV5-1	.	TRBD2	CASSPRTSGGRGTQYF	TGCGCCAGCAGCCCAAGGACTAGCGGAGGTCGAGGGACCCAGTACTTC
TRBJ2-5	TRBV11-1	many	TRBD2	CASSLPGLQKETQYF	TGTGCCAGCAGCTTGCCGGGACTACAAAAAGAGACCCAGTACTTC
TRBJ2-7	TRBV20-1	.	TRBD1	CSARGQPKEQYF	TGCAGTGCTAGGGGACAGCCCAAAGAGCAGTACTTC
TRBJ2-6	TRBV12-3/TRBV12-4	.	.	CASRDDRDYGANVLTF	TGTGCCAGCAGGGATGACAGAGACTATGGGGCCAACGTCCTGACTTTC
TRBJ2-3	TRBV5-4	.	.	CASNPSGVRGLTDTQYF	TGTGCCAGCAACCCATCGGGGGTAAGGGGACTCACAGATACGCAGTATTTT
TRBJ1-2	TRBV11-2	.	.	CASSLLAGSGYTF	TGTGCCAGCAGCTTGTTAGCGGGGAGCGGCTACACCTTC
TRBJ1-1	TRBV7-9	.	.	CATDGRKNTEAFF	TGTGCCACCGACGGGCGGAAGAACACTGAAGCTTTCTTT
TRBJ2-7	TRBV12-3/TRBV12-4	.	.	CASSFSNGCSYEQYF	TGTGCCAGCAGTTTTAGTAACGGGTGCTCATACGAGCAGTACTTC
TRBJ1-5	TRBV15	few	.	CATSRGGGYSNQPQHF	TGTGCCACCAGCAGAGGTGGGGGATATAGCAATCAGCCCCAGCATTTT
TRBJ1-6	TRBV9	.	.	CASSLLDGNSPLHF	TGTGCCAGCAGCCTCCTGGATGGTAATTCACCCCTCCACTTT
TRBJ1-1	TRBV29-1	once	.	CSGRMTEAFF	TGCAGCGGCAGGATGACTGAAGCTTTCTTT
TRBJ2-7	TRBV6-6	many	.	CASTGGSGEQYF	TGTGCCAGCACCGGGGGCTCGGGCGAGCAGTACTTC
TRBJ2-7	TRBV2	few	TRBD1	CASFRDSGYEQYF	TGTGCCAGCTTCCGGGACAGTGGATACGAGCAGTACTTC
TRBJ1-2	TRBV29-1	.	.	CSTRNQPYGYTF	TGCAGCACCAGAAACCAGCCCTATGGCTACACCTTC
TRBJ2-7	TRBV20-1	.	TRBD2	CSASTTSDWQYF	TGCAGTGCTTCAACTACTAGCGATTGGCAGTACTTC